This TCR beta chain derives from a study of T cell changes during pregnancy in multiple sclerosis (dated by TCRdb to between 2018 and 2021). Describing the broader study: The study examined how the T cell repertoire changed over the course of pregnancy in women with multiple sclerosis.

Remarks on this clone: Its recognized antigen is unknown. Base quality data are lacking; no much larger clone is found one base away.

Libraries came from the immunoSEQ multiplex PCR assay. TCRdb obtained this table from immuneACCESS and retained in-frame rearrangements with V and J assigned. These tables miss some clones; where compared with another copy, unresolved V genes account for less than half of the shortfall, and the remainder is unexplained. In all, the sample holds 55,000 to 75,000 clones, and 91% of those were seen once. The ten biggest clones cover about 1.2% of the sample. CDR1 and CDR2, looked up from the germline V gene (reference sequence), are MNHNY and SVGAGI. For this chain, trimming is 2 bases at the V end and 1 base at the J end, and the number of junction bases without a gene match is 5. Inclusive of the bounding cysteine and phenylalanine, the CDR3 is 16 residues long. Here the CDR3 DNA is all that survives: 48 bases in frame from base 1.

Recombination linked TRBV6-6 to TRBJ1-1, and 9 junctional nucleotides match TRBD1. The TCR was taken from a female donor in good health, enrolled as a control in a pregnancy study. The sample consisted of peripheral blood, taken after pregnancy. In nucleotides, the sequence is TGTGCCAGCAGTTACCGGACAGGGGATACGAACACTGAAGCTTTCTTT. Its coded protein is CASSYRTGDTNTEAFF.